This TCR beta chain was obtained from a study of T cells expressing NK-cell markers. Study context: With respect to HCMV, seven of the eight sequenced donors were seropositive, and one was seronegative. Study-wide findings and caveats: Also leading the CD3+CD56-NKG2C+ fraction in a handful of donors were these clonotypes.

The cDNA for TCR beta came from 5'RACE template switching with UMIs. TCRdb reprocessed the 5' RACE reads and reports one entry per CDR3 protein, with no DNA. This listing includes 400,000 or so distinct CDR3 sequences. Points on this clonotype: What it recognizes is unknown.

The germline gives CDR1 SGHRS, CDR2 YFSETQ. CDR3 length: 16 amino acids. This TCR derives from a woman in her forties or fifties in good health. The rearrangement uses TRBV5-1 and TRBJ2-7; TCRdb names TRBD1, which stays unverified in the absence of DNA. Input material: blood T cells: a sorted CD56 or NKG2C T cell subset, CD4+ or CD8+ T cells, or bulk PBMC T cells (not recorded which). CDR3 sequence: CASSSGLGSVGHEQYF.